Many counts were recorded for the clone carrying this TCR beta chain. V lost 3 bases, J lost 8 bases, and 9 bases stayed unmatched. The CDR3 loop spans 16 amino acids. The data were taken from a study of T cells in Graves' hyperthyroidism and ophthalmopathy. Amplification of TCR beta CDR3 regions used RNA as the template. The TCR CDR3 first-round RT-PCR relied on the HTBI primer set. TCRdb recomputed calls from the multiplex PCR reads with MiXCR, one row per CDR3 protein. The sample gives approximately 400,000 distinct CDR3 sequences, about 15% of which show up once; roughly a quarter is in the top ten.

Sequencing used blood. The chain carries TRBV12-3 or TRBV12-4 and TRBJ2-2; 10 positions agree with TRBD2. The receptor was isolated from a woman aged 18-35 years with Graves' hyperthyroidism that later progressed to Graves' ophthalmopathy. The CDR3 region is CASSLIVAGGSGELFF. The CDR3 nucleotides read TGTGCCAGCAGTTTGATAGTAGCGGGAGGAAGTGGGGAGCTGTTTTTT.